The sequence of this TCR beta chain was determined in a study of blood T cell repertoires in COVID-19. Study summary: Some COVID-19 samples were acute and others convalescent; all came from the United States, Italy and Spain.

This clone was detected many times. Per germline, CDR1 LNHDA and CDR2 SQIVND (reference sequence). V lost 4 bases to trimming and J lost 2 bases, with 9 bases between them. The CDR3 covers 14 residues. Enrolled through a virtual design, the participants were between roughly 18 and 95 years of age and came from around 25 US areas. Cohort assignment relied on participant-reported clinical history. TCRdb's table, derived via immunoSEQ multiplex PCR, lists solely in-frame clones and lacks some. The sample comprises under 200,000 clones, approximately 82% of which are singletons, and roughly 18% rests with the top ten.

The material sequenced was PBMCs or T cells enriched from blood (not recorded which). The chain is built from TRBV19 and TRBJ1-5; the D gene is possibly TRBD1 (5 bases). This receptor was identified in a man aged 55 to 69 who had recovered from COVID-19. This chain's CDR3 is CASSRKGGNQPQHF. DNA for the CDR3: TGTGCCAGTAGTAGAAAAGGGGGCAATCAGCCCCAGCATTTT.